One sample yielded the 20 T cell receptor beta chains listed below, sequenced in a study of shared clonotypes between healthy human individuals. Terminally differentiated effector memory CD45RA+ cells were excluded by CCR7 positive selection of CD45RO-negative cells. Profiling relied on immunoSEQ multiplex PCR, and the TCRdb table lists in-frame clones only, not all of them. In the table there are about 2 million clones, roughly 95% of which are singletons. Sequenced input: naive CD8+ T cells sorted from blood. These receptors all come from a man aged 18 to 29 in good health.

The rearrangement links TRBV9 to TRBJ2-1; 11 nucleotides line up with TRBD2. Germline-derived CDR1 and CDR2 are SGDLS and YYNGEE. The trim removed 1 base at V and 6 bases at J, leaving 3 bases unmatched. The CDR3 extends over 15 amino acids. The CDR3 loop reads CASSVKLAGVNEQFF. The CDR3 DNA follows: TGTGCCAGCAGCGTAAAACTAGCGGGAGTCAATGAGCAGTTCTTC.

The CDR3 DNA sequence: TGTGCCAGCAGCTTCGGGACTTACACCGGGGAGCTGTTTTTT. Translated: CASSFGTYTGELFF. This sequence joins TRBV11-2 and TRBJ2-2, with TRBD2 as a possible D gene (6 bases). CDR3 length: 14 residues. The germline V gene encodes CDR1 SGHAT and CDR2 FQNNGV. V was shortened by 3 bases and J by 3 bases, with 8 bases between the two germline ends.

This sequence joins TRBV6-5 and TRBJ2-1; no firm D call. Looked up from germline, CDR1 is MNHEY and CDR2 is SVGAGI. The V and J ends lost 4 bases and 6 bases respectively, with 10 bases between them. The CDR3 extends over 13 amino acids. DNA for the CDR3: TGTGCCAGCAGTTCGACTTACAGCAATGAGCAGTTCTTC. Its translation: CASSSTYSNEQFF.

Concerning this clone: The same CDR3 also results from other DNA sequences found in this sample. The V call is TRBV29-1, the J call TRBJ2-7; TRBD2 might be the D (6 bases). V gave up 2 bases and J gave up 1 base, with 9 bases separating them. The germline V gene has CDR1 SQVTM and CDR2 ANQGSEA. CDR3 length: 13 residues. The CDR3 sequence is CSVETGASYEQYF. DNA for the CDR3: TGCAGCGTTGAAACGGGAGCATCCTACGAGCAGTACTTC.

Written as DNA, the CDR3 is TGTGCCAGTAGTCTCCCGACAGTGGCTTTTACCGGGGAGCTGTTTTTT. Encoded protein: CASSLPTVAFTGELFF. V gene TRBV19 combines with J gene TRBJ2-2; tentatively, D is TRBD1 (5 bases). The V and J ends lost 5 bases and 5 bases respectively, with 18 bases between them. CDR1 is LNHDA, CDR2 SQIVND, per germline (reference sequence). This CDR3 has 16 amino acids.

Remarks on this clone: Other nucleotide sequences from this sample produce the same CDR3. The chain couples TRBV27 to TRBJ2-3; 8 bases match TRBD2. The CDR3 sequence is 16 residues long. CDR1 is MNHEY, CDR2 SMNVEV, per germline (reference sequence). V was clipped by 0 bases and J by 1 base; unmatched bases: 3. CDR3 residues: CASSLSAGAGTDTQYF. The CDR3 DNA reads TGTGCCAGCAGTTTATCAGCGGGGGCTGGCACAGATACGCAGTATTTT.

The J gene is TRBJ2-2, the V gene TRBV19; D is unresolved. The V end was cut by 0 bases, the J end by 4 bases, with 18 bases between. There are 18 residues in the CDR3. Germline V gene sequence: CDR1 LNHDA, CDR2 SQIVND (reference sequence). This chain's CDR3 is CASSIDHMTRLGTGELFF. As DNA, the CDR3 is TGTGCCAGTAGTATAGACCATATGACCCGTCTAGGCACCGGGGAGCTGTTTTTT.

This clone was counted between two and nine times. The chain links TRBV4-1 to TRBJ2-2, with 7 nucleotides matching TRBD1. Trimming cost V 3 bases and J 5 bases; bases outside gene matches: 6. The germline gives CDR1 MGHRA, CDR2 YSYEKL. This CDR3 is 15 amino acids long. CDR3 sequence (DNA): TGCGCCAGCAGCCACCCACAGGGGATAACCGGGGAGCTGTTTTTT. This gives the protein CASSHPQGITGELFF.

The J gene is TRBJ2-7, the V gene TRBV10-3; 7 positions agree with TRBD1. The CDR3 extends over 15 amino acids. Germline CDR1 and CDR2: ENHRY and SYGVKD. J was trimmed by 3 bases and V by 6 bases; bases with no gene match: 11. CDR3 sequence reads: CAISSGDSGYYEQYF. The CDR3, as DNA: TGTGCCATCAGCTCAGGGGACAGTGGATACTACGAGCAGTACTTC.

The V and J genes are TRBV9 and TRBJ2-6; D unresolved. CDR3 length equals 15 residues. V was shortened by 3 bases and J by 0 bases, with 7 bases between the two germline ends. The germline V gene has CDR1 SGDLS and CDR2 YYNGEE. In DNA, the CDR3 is TGTGCCAGCAGCGATTGGGTCTCTGGGGCCAACGTCCTGACTTTC. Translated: CASSDWVSGANVLTF.

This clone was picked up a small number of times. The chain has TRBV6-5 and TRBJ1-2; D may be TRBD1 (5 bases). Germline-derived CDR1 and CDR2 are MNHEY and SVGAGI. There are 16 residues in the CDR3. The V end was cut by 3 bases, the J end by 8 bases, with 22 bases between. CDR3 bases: TGTGCCAGCAGTTATTCCGGGACGGGAAGTTTTGGAGGCTACACCTTC. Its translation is CASSYSGTGSFGGYTF.

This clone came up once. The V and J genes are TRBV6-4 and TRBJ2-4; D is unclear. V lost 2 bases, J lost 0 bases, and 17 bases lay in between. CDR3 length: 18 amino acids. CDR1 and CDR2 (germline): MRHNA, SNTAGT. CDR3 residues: CASSDPTVSDLAKNIQYF. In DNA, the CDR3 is TGTGCCAGCAGTGACCCGACGGTGTCGGATCTAGCCAAAAACATTCAGTACTTC.

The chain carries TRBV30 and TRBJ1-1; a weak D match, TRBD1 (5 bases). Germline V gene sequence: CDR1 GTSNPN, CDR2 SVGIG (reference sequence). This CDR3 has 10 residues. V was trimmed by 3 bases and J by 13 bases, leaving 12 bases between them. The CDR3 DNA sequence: TGTGCCTGGAGGGAGGGGCTGCGTTTCTTT. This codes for CAWREGLRFF.

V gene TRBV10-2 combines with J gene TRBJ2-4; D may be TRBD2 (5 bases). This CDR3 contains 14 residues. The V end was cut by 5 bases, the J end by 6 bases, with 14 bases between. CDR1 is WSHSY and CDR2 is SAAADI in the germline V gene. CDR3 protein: CASSSGISRNIQYF. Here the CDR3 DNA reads TGCGCCAGCAGTTCCGGGATCAGCAGAAACATTCAGTACTTC.

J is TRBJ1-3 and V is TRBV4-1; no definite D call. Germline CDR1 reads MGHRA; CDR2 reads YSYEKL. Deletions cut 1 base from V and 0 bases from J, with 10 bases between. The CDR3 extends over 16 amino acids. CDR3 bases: TGCGCCAGCAGCCAAGGAGGAGCTAACTCTGGAAACACCATATATTTT. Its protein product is CASSQGGANSGNTIYF.

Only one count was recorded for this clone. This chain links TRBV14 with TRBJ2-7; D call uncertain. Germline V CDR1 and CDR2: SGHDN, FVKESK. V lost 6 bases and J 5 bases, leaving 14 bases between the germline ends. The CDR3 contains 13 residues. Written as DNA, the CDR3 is TGTGCCAGCAGAGTTGACCCTCGGCACGAGCAGTACTTC. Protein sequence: CASRVDPRHEQYF. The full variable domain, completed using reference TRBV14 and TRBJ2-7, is EAGVTQFPSHSVIEKGQTVTLRCDPISGHDNLYWYRRVMGKEIKFLLHFVKESKQDESGMPNNRFLAERTGGTYSTLKVQPAELEDSGVYFCASRVDPRHEQYFGPGTRLTVT.

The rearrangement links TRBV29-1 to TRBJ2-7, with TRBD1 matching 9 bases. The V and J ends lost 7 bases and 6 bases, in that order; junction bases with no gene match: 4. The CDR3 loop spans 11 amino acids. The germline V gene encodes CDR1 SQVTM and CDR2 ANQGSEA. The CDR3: CSGGQGGEQYF. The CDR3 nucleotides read TGCAGCGGGGGACAGGGTGGCGAGCAGTACTTC.

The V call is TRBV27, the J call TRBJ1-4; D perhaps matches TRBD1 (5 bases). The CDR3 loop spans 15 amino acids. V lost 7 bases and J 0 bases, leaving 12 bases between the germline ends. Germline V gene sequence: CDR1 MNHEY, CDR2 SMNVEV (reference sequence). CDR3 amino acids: CASTSRDATNEKLFF. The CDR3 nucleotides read TGTGCCAGCACGTCCAGGGACGCAACTAATGAAAAACTGTTTTTT.

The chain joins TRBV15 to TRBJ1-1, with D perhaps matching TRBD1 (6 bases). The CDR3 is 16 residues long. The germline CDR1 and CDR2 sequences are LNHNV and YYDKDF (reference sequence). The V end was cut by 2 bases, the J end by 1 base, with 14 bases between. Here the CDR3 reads CATSRIGQGPNTEAFF. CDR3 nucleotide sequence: TGTGCCACCAGCAGAATTGGGCAGGGGCCGAACACTGAAGCTTTCTTT.

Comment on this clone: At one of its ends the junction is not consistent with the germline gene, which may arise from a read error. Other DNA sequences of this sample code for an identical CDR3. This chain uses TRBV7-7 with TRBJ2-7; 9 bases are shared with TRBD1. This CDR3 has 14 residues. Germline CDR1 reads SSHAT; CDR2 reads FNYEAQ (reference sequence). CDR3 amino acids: CASSPGTGSYEQYF. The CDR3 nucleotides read TGTGCTAGCAGCCCCGGGACAGGGTCCTACGAGCAGTACTTC.